The clone carrying this T cell receptor beta chain was found many times. Antigen specificity is unknown. This record belongs to a study of T cells after yellow fever vaccination. Study conclusions and caveats: Most primary-vaccination clones recurred post-booster (more than 95% CD4, around 90% CD8).

Synthesis of TCR cDNA relied on 5'RACE template switching, which attached a universal primer site and UMIs. A single record per CDR3 protein comes from TCRdb applying MiXCR to the 5' RACE reads. This sample has more than 65,000 distinct CDR3 sequences, with under 9.5% found just once. The clonotype was recovered from a young man who received the YFV17D yellow fever vaccine. The source material was CD8+ T cells sorted from PBMCs, sampled around 10 days after the first yellow fever vaccination.

CDR3 protein: CASSRQESNQPQHF. CDR3 bases: TGTGCCAGCAGTAGACAGGAAAGCAATCAGCCCCAGCATTTT. The chain couples TRBV27 to TRBJ1-5, with D possibly being TRBD1 (6 bases). The ends were cut back, 5 bases at V and 1 base at J, with 9 bases in the middle. Germline CDR1 reads MNHEY; CDR2 reads SMNVEV (reference sequence). The CDR3 sequence is 14 residues long.